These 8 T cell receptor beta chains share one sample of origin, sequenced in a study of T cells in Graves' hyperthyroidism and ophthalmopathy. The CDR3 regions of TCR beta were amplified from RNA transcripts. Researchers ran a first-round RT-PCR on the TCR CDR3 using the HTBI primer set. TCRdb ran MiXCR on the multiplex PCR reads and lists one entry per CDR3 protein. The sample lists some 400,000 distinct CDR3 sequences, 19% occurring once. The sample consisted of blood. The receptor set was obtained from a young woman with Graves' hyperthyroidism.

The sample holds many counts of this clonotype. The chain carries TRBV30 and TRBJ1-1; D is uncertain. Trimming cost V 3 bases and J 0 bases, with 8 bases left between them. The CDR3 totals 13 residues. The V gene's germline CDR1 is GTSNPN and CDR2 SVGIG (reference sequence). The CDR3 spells CAWRVLLNTEAFF. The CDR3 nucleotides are TGTGCCTGGAGGGTACTCCTGAACACTGAAGCTTTCTTT.

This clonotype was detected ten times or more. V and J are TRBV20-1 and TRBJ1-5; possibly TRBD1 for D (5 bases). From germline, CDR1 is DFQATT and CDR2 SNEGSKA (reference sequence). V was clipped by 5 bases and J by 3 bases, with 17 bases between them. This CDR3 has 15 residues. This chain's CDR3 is CSAPRTGAVNQPQHF. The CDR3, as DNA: TGCAGTGCTCCCAGAACCGGGGCAGTCAATCAGCCCCAGCATTTT.

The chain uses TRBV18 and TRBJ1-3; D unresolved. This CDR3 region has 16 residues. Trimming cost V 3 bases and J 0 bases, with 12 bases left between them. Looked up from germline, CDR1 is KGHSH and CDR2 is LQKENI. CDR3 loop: CASSPGLDPSGNTIYF. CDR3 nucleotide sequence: TGTGCCAGCTCACCCGGCCTCGACCCCTCTGGAAACACCATATATTTT.

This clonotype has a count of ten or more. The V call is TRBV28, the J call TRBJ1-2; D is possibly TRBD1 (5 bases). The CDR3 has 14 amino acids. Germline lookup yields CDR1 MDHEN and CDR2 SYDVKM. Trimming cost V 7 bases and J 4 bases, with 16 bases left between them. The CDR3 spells CASTLGQGGYGYTF. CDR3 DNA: TGTGCCAGCACTCTGGGGCAGGGTGGCTATGGCTACACCTTC.

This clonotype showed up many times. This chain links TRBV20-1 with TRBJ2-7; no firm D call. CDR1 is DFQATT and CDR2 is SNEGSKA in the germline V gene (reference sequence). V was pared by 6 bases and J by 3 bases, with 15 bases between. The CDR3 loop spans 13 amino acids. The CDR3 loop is CSAPASTGYEQYF. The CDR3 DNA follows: TGCAGTGCCCCAGCGTCGACGGGCTACGAGCAGTACTTC.

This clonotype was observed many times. CDR3 amino acids: CASNRDSMNTEAFF. The CDR3 region has the DNA TGTGCCAGCAATCGGGACAGCATGAACACTGAAGCTTTCTTT. The rearrangement joins TRBV6-5 to TRBJ1-1; 7 bases align to TRBD1. The CDR3 runs to 14 residues. J gave up 0 bases and V 7 bases, and 5 bases lay outside the gene matches. Germline CDR1 reads MNHEY; CDR2 reads SVGAGI.

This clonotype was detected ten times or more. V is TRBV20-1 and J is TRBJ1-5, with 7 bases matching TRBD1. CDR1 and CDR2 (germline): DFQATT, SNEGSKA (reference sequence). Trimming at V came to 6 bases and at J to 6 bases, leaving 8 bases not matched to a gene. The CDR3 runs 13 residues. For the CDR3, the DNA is TGCAGTGCGAAGGGGGCGAACTCTCAGCCCCAGCATTTT. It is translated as CSAKGANSQPQHF.

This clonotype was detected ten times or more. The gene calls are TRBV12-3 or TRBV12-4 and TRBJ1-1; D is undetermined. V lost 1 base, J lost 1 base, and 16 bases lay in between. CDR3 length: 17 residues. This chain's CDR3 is CASSLDDRGGGNTEAFF. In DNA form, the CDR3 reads TGTGCCAGCAGTTTAGATGACCGGGGAGGCGGGAACACTGAAGCTTTCTTT.